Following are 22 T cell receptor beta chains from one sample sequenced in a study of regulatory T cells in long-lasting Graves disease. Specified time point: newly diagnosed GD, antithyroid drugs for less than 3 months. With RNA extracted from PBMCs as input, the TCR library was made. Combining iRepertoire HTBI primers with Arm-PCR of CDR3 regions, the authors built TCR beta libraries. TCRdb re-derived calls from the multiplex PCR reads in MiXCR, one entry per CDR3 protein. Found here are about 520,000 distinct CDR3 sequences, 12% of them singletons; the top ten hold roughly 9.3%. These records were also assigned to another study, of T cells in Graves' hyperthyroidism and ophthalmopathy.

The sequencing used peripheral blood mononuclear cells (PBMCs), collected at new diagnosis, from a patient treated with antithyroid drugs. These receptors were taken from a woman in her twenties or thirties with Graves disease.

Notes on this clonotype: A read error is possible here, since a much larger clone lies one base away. This CDR3 reads CASRGHSGRDTDTQCF. As DNA, the CDR3 is TGTGCCAGCAGGGGCCATAGCGGGAGGGACACAGATACGCAGTGTTTT. The chain uses TRBV9 and TRBJ2-3; 11 bases line up with TRBD2. The germline gives CDR1 SGDLS, CDR2 YYNGEE. CDR3 length: 16 amino acids.

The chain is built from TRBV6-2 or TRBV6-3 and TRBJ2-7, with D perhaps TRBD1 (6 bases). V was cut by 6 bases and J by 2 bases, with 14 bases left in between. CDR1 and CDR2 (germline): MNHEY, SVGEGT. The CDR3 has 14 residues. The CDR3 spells CASREQGSAYEQYF. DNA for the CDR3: TGTGCCAGCAGGGAACAGGGATCTGCCTACGAGCAGTACTTC.

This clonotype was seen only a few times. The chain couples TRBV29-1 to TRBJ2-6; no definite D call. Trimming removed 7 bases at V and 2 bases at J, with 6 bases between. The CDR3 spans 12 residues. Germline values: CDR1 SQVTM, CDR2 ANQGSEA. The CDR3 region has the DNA TGCAGCGCCCAGGCTGGGGCCAACGTCCTGACTTTC. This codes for CSAQAGANVLTF.

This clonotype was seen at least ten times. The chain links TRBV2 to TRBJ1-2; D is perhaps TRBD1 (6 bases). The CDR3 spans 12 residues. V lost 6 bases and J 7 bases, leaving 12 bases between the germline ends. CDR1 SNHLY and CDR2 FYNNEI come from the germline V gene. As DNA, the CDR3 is TGTGCCAGCAGACTACAGGGAGGTGGCTACACCTTC. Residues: CASRLQGGGYTF.

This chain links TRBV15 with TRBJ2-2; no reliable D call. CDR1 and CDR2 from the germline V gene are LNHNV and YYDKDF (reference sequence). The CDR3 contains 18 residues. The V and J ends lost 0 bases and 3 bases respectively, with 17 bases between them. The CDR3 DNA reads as TGTGCCACCAGCAGAGATCGACGCGCCAAGTGGTACACCGGGGAGCTGTTTTTT. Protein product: CATSRDRRAKWYTGELFF. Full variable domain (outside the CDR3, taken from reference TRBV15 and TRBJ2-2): DAMVIQNPRYQVTQFGKPVTLSCSQTLNHNVMYWYQQKSSQAPKLLFHYYDKDFNNEADTPDNFQSRRPNTSFCFLDIRSPGLGDTAMYLCATSRDRRAKWYTGELFFGEGSRLTVL.

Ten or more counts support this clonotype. The CDR3 region has the DNA TGTGCCAGCAGCTTAGGTGGAGGGCTGGAGCAGTACTTC. Protein: CASSLGGGLEQYF. The rearrangement links TRBV11-2 to TRBJ2-7, with D tentatively TRBD2 (6 bases). CDR1 SGHAT and CDR2 FQNNGV come from the germline V gene. The CDR3 has 13 amino acids. V dropped 1 base and J dropped 7 bases, with 11 bases sitting between them.

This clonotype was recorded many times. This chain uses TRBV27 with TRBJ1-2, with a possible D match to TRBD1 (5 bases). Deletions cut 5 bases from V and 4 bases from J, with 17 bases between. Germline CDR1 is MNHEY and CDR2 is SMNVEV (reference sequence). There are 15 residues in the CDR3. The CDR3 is CASSTGDRQFYGYTF. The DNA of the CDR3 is TGTGCCAGCAGTACGGGGGACCGACAGTTCTATGGCTACACCTTC.

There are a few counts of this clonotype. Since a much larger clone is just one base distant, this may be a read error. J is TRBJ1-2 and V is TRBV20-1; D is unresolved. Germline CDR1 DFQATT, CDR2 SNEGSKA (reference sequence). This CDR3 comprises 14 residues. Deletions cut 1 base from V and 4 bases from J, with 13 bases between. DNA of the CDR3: TGCAGTGCTAGAGGTCCCGAGACGGGCTATGGCTACACCTTC. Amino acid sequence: CSARGPETGYGYTF.

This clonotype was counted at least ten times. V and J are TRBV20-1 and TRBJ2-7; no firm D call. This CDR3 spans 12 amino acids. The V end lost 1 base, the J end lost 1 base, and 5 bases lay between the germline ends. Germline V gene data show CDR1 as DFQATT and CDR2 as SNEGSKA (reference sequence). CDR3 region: CSARGHSYEQYF. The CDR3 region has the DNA TGCAGTGCTAGAGGGCATTCCTACGAGCAGTACTTC.

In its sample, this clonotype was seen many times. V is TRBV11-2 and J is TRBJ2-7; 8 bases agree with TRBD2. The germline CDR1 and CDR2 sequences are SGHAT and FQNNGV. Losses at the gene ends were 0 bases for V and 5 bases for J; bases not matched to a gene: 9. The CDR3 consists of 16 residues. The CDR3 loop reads CASSLDGLAPTNEQYF. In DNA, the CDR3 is TGTGCCAGCAGCTTAGATGGACTAGCTCCCACTAACGAGCAGTACTTC.

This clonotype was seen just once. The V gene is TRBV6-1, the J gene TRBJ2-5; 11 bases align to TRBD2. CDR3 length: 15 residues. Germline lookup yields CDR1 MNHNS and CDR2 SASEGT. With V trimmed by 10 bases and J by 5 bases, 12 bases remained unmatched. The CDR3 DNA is TGTGCCACCGGCATTCTAGCGGGAGGTCGGGAGACCCAGTACTTC. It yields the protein CATGILAGGRETQYF.

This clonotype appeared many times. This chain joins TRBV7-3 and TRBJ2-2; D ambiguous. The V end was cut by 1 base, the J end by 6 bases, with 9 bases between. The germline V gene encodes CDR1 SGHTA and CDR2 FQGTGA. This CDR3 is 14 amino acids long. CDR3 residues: CASSLKRIPGELFF. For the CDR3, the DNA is TGTGCCAGCAGCTTAAAACGGATCCCCGGGGAGCTGTTTTTT.

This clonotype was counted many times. The CDR3 nucleotides are TGTGCCAGCAGCTCGAAGGGCCTAGCGGGGGAGACCCAGTACTTC. Translation gives CASSSKGLAGETQYF. The chain recombines TRBV7-2 with TRBJ2-5; 9 nucleotides line up with TRBD2. Trimming removed 4 bases from V and 5 bases from J; junction bases left unmatched: 8. CDR1 SGHTA and CDR2 FQGNSA come from the germline V gene. The CDR3 contains 15 residues.

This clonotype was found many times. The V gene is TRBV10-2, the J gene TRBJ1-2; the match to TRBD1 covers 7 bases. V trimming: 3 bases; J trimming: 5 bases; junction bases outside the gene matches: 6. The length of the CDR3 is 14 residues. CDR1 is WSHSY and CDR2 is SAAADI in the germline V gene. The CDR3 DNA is TGCGCCAGCAGTGAAGGGACAGAGATTTATGGCTACACCTTC. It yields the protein CASSEGTEIYGYTF.

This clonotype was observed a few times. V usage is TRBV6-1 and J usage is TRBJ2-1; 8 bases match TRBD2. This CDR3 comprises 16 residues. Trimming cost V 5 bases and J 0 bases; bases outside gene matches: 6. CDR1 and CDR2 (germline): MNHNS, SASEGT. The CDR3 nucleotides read TGTGCCAGCAGTATAGCGGGGCCGACCTCCTACAATGAGCAGTTCTTC. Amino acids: CASSIAGPTSYNEQFF.

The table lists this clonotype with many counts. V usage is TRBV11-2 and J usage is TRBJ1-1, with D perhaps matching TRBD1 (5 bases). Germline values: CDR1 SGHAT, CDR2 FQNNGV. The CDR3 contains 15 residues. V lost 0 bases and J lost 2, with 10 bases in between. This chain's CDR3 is CASSLEPGANTEAFF. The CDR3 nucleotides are TGTGCCAGCAGCTTAGAGCCTGGGGCCAACACTGAAGCTTTCTTT.

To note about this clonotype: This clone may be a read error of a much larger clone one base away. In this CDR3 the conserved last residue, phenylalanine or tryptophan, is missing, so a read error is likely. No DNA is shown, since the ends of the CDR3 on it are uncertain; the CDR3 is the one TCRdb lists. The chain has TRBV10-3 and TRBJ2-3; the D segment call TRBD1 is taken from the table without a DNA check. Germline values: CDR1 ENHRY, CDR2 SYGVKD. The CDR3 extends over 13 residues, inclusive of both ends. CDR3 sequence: CAIRDRVNYEQYL.

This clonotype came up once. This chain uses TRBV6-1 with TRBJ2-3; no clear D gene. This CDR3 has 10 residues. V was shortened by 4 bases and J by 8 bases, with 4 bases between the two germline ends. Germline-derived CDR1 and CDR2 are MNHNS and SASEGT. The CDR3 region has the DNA TGTGCCAGCAGTGGGACTACGCAGTATTTT. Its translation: CASSGTTQYF.

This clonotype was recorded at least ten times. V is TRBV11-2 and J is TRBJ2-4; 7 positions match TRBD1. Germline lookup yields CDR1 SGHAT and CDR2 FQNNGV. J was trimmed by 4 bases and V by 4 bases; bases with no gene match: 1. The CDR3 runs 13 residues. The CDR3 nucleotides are TGTGCCAGCAGCTCGGGACAGAAAAACATTCAGTACTTC. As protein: CASSSGQKNIQYF.

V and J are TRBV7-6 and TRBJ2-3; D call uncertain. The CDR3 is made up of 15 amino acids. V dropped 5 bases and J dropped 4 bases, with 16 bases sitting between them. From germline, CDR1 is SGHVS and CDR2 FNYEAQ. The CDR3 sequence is CASSGIAGSSDTQYF. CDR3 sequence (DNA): TGTGCCAGCAGCGGGATAGCTGGAAGCTCAGATACGCAGTATTTT.

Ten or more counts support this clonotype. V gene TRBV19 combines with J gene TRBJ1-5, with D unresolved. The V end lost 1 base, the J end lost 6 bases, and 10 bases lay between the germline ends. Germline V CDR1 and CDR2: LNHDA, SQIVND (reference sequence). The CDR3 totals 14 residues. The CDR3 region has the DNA TGTGCCAGTAGTATAGGTCGGCAGTTTCAGCCCCAGCATTTT. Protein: CASSIGRQFQPQHF. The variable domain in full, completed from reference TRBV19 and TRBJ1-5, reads DGGITQSPKYLFRKEGQNVTLSCEQNLNHDAMYWYRQDPGQGLRLIYYSQIVNDFQKGDIAEGYSVSREKKESFPLTVTSAQKNPTAFYLCASSIGRQFQPQHFGDGTRLSIL.

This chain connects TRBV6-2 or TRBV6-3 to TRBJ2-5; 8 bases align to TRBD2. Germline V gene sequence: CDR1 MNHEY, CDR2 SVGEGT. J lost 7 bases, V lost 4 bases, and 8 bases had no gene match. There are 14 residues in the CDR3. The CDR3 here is CASSSGGVSSTQYF. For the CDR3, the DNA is TGTGCCAGCAGTTCGGGGGGGGTCTCATCGACCCAGTACTTC.